This T cell receptor (beta chain) was identified during a study of blood T cell repertoires in COVID-19. Study background: Whether acute or convalescent, the COVID-19 samples came from the United States, Italy and Spain. Sample material is recorded as cDNA or gDNA derived from T cells, B-cell-depleted T cells, or PBMCs.

In terms of age and location, participants ranged from roughly 18 to 100 years and lived in about 25 US areas. Clinical history reported by participants formed the basis on which cohorts were assigned. The table came from immunoSEQ multiplex PCR; TCRdb's copy has only in-frame clones and leaves some out. The sample consists of approximately 200,000 clones, less than 90% of them appearing once. The germline V gene encodes CDR1 LNHDA and CDR2 SQIVND (reference sequence). The germline V and J ends were trimmed by 4 bases and 0 bases, with 15 bases remaining between them. The CDR3 length is 16 residues. Material: PBMCs or T cells enriched from blood (not recorded which). The TCR was taken from a woman aged 25 to 45 who had been exposed to COVID-19. The rearrangement uses TRBV19 and TRBJ1-1, with a tentative D call TRBD1 (5 bases). This chain's CDR3 is CASSRGGKIMNTEAFF. The CDR3 coding sequence is TGTGCCAGTAGTAGGGGGGGTAAGATAATGAACACTGAAGCTTTCTTT.